This entry lists 18 T cell receptor beta chains sequenced from one sample in a study of PD-1 blockade in classical Hodgkin lymphoma. The protocol was immunoSEQ multiplex PCR, while the TCRdb copy is restricted to in-frame clones and leaves out a portion. The table includes tens of thousands of clones, 70% detected once. In every patient, relapse followed autologous stem cell transplantation, while exposure to brentuximab vedotin differed. Here the sequenced sample was peripheral blood mononuclear cells (PBMCs), taken before the second cycle of nivolumab. These receptors were taken from a human donor with classical Hodgkin lymphoma.

J is TRBJ2-7 and V is TRBV4-3; no clear D gene. V was trimmed by 1 base and J by 3 bases, leaving 16 bases between them. Germline V gene sequence: CDR1 LGHNA, CDR2 YSLEER. The CDR3 is 16 amino acids. The CDR3 here is CASSQVSFRDGYEQYF. The CDR3, as DNA: TGCGCCAGCAGCCAAGTGAGCTTCCGTGACGGCTACGAGCAGTACTTC.

The gene calls are TRBV5-6 and TRBJ2-3; no clear D gene. Germline V gene sequence: CDR1 SGHDT, CDR2 YYEEEE. The V end was cut by 1 base, the J end by 0 bases, with 15 bases between. CDR3 size: 17 residues. The CDR3 DNA follows: TGTGCCAGCAGCTTGCTGGGCTTTCAATCTAGCACAGATACGCAGTATTTT. It translates to CASSLLGFQSSTDTQYF.

CDR3 residues: CASSKDPWTGTGRTYNSPLHF. The CDR3 DNA follows: TGTGCCAGCAGCAAAGACCCCTGGACCGGGACAGGGAGAACCTATAATTCACCCCTCCACTTT. The rearrangement links TRBV21-1 to TRBJ1-6; TRBD1 reflects the table's D call only, with no check against the DNA. TRBV21-1 is recorded as a pseudogene. CDR3 length: 21 residues.

This clone is deemed large. The chain has TRBV27 and TRBJ1-1, with no clear D. The CDR3 length is 13 residues. V lost 2 bases and J 4 bases, leaving 8 bases between the germline ends. Looked up from germline, CDR1 is MNHEY and CDR2 is SMNVEV (reference sequence). The CDR3 sequence is CASSLGIATEAFF. DNA of the CDR3: TGTGCCAGCAGTTTAGGGATAGCCACTGAAGCTTTCTTT.

J is TRBJ2-5 and V is TRBV9; D is possibly TRBD2 (5 bases). CDR3 length: 14 amino acids. Trimming took off 0 bases at V and 0 bases at J, with 6 bases between the two ends. Germline CDR1 and CDR2: SGDLS and YYNGEE. CDR3 DNA sequence: TGTGCCAGCAGCGTAGGGAGGTACCAAGAGACCCAGTACTTC. Translated: CASSVGRYQETQYF.

The J gene is TRBJ1-4, the V gene TRBV9; TRBD1 is a possible D gene (5 bases). This CDR3 is built from 18 residues. The ends were cut back, 0 bases at V and 7 bases at J, with 22 bases in the middle. CDR1 is SGDLS, CDR2 YYNGEE, per germline. CDR3 amino acids: CASSVGGGSAGLGEKLFF. The CDR3 nucleotides read TGTGCCAGCAGCGTAGGAGGCGGGTCGGCAGGGCTTGGTGAAAAACTGTTTTTT.

The chain couples TRBV5-1 to TRBJ2-7; possibly TRBD2 for D (6 bases). Trimming left V 1 base short and J 2 bases short, with 19 bases between. The CDR3 extends over 17 amino acids. Germline V gene lookup returns CDR1 SGHRS and CDR2 YFSETQ. The CDR3 nucleotides are TGCGCCAGCAGCTTGTCAGGGAGGACGCTAGCGCCCTACGAGCAGTACTTC. This sequence encodes CASSLSGRTLAPYEQYF.

With respect to this clone: At one end the junction does not follow the germline gene, possibly because of a read error. The chain links TRBV28 to TRBJ2-7; possibly TRBD2 for D (5 bases). Germline V gene lookup returns CDR1 MDHEN and CDR2 SYDVKM. The CDR3 spans 12 residues. CDR3 nucleotides: TGTGCCAGCAGTTTTATCACTAGAGGTAGTTTCTTC. Its translation: CASSFITRGSFF.

The CDR3 DNA follows: TGTGCCAGCAGTGGAACAGGGGGATCGATGCATTCACCCCTCCACTTT. Its protein product is CASSGTGGSMHSPLHF. The chain employs TRBV6-1 and TRBJ1-6, with 8 bases lining up with TRBD1. The CDR3 totals 16 residues. With 4 bases clipped from V and 8 bases from J, the junction kept 10 bases outside the gene matches. From germline, CDR1 is MNHNS and CDR2 SASEGT.

The V gene is TRBV2, the J gene TRBJ2-1, with 10 bases matching TRBD1. This CDR3 is 17 amino acids long. Germline values: CDR1 SNHLY, CDR2 FYNNEI. V was pared by 4 bases and J by 3 bases, with 9 bases of the junction left unmatched. For the CDR3, the DNA is TGTGCCAGCAGTGGTGTGGGAGGGACAGGGGACTACAATGAGCAGTTCTTC. Its translation is CASSGVGGTGDYNEQFF. Together with reference TRBV2 and TRBJ2-1, the CDR3 gives the full variable domain: EPEVTQTPSHQVTQMGQEVILRCVPISNHLYFYWYRQILGQKVEFLVSFYNNEISEKSEIFDDQFSVERPDGSNFTLKIRSTKLEDSAMYFCASSGVGGTGDYNEQFFGPGTRLTVL.

The chain links TRBV19 to TRBJ2-1, with 10 bases lining up with TRBD2. The CDR3 sequence is 15 residues long. Germline V gene lookup returns CDR1 LNHDA and CDR2 SQIVND (reference sequence). Trimming removed 5 bases from V and 4 bases from J; junction bases left unmatched: 5. The CDR3 reads CASSVLAGAYNEQFF. The CDR3 nucleotides read TGTGCCAGTAGTGTGCTAGCGGGGGCTTACAATGAGCAGTTCTTC.

V is TRBV6-5 and J is TRBJ1-1; D gene ambiguous. In germline, CDR1 is MNHEY, CDR2 SVGAGI. The CDR3 consists of 13 residues. V dropped 2 bases and J dropped 0 bases, with 4 bases sitting between them. The CDR3 loop reads CASSYQVNTEAFF. CDR3 DNA sequence: TGTGCCAGCAGTTACCAGGTGAACACTGAAGCTTTCTTT.

The chain links TRBV11-2 to TRBJ2-2; D is unclear. V was cut by 1 base and J by 1 base, with 4 bases left in between. This CDR3 has 14 residues. Germline-derived CDR1 and CDR2 are SGHAT and FQNNGV. This chain's CDR3 is CASSLVQNTGELFF. CDR3 DNA: TGTGCCAGCAGCTTAGTACAGAACACCGGGGAGCTGTTTTTT.

A few counts support this clone. This chain joins TRBV18 and TRBJ2-7; D remains ambiguous. V shed 2 bases and J shed 4 bases, with 12 bases lying between them. The CDR3 totals 14 residues. The germline V gene encodes CDR1 KGHSH and CDR2 LQKENI. The CDR3 sequence is CASSPSPIVYEQYF. The CDR3 DNA is TGTGCCAGCTCACCATCCCCCATTGTGTACGAGCAGTACTTC.

The chain recombines TRBV28 with TRBJ1-3; TRBD1 matches 7 bases. V lost 6 bases and J lost 0; bases outside the gene matches: 5. Germline assignment: CDR1 MDHEN and CDR2 SYDVKM. This CDR3 has 15 amino acids. CDR3 sequence: CASRLQGFSGNTIYF. CDR3 coding DNA: TGTGCCAGCAGGTTACAGGGGTTCTCTGGAAACACCATATATTTT.

The chain links TRBV7-9 to TRBJ2-3, with TRBD1 identical over 7 bases. The CDR3 has 14 amino acids. The germline V gene has CDR1 SEHNR and CDR2 FQNEAQ (reference sequence). The J segment lost 2 bases and the V segment lost 3 bases, leaving 2 bases of the junction unmatched. CDR3 residues: CASSLGQNTDTQYF. The CDR3 nucleotides read TGTGCCAGCAGCTTGGGACAGAACACAGATACGCAGTATTTT.

The gene calls are TRBV15 and TRBJ2-1, with TRBD1 matching over 10 bases. The V segment lost 6 bases and the J segment 4 bases; nucleotides outside the gene matches: 6. CDR1 is LNHNV, CDR2 YYDKDF, per germline (reference sequence). The CDR3 contains 15 residues. CDR3 sequence: CATSLDRGLYNEQFF. The CDR3 nucleotides are TGTGCCACCAGTCTGGACAGGGGGTTATACAATGAGCAGTTCTTC.

The chain is built from TRBV11-2 and TRBJ2-1; D unclear. Trimming pared 4 bases from V and 4 bases from J, leaving 11 bases between. The length of the CDR3 is 14 residues. CDR1 SGHAT and CDR2 FQNNGV come from the germline V gene. The CDR3 DNA reads TGTGCCAGCAGCTCCCAGACTGTTTACAATGAGCAGTTCTTC. The encoded protein is CASSSQTVYNEQFF. Full variable domain (missing parts from reference TRBV11-2 and TRBJ2-1): EAGVAQSPRYKIIEKRQSVAFWCNPISGHATLYWYQQILGQGPKLLIQFQNNGVVDDSQLPKDRFSAERLKGVDSTLKIQPAKLEDSAVYLCASSSQTVYNEQFFGPGTRLTVL.